One sample yielded the 30 T cell receptor beta chains listed below, sequenced in a study of identical twins. TCRdb re-derived calls from the 5' RACE reads in MiXCR, one entry per CDR3 protein. The sample yields around 490,000 distinct CDR3 sequences, roughly 13% seen once. These data also formed part of another study, on yellow fever vaccine responses in identical twins.

The sequencing sample was made of CD4+ T cells sorted from blood. Every receptor here comes from a woman younger than 30 in good health.

The V call is TRBV7-9, the J call TRBJ1-1, with a weak D call TRBD1 (5 bases). The CDR3 has 15 residues. CDR1 is SEHNR and CDR2 is FQNEAQ in the germline V gene (reference sequence). V was clipped by 0 bases and J by 1 base, with 9 bases between them. Here the CDR3 reads CASSLAAGRNTEAFF. CDR3 nucleotides: TGTGCCAGCAGCTTAGCGGCAGGGAGGAACACTGAAGCTTTCTTT. The whole variable domain, filled in from reference TRBV7-9 and TRBJ1-1, reads DTGVSQNPRHKITKRGQNVTFRCDPISEHNRLYWYRQTLGQGPEFLTYFQNEAQLEKSRLLSDRFSAERPKGSFSTLEIQRTEQGDSAMYLCASSLAAGRNTEAFFGQGTRLTVV.

The V and J genes are TRBV6-5 and TRBJ1-1; D is unresolved. This CDR3 is built from 14 residues. CDR1 is MNHEY and CDR2 is SVGAGI in the germline V gene. Trimming cost V 2 bases and J 0 bases, with 7 bases left between them. DNA for the CDR3: TGTGCCAGCAGTTACACCCCTATGAACACTGAAGCTTTCTTT. It yields the protein CASSYTPMNTEAFF.

This clonotype was seen repeatedly, ten times or more. V gene TRBV24-1 combines with J gene TRBJ1-2; 8 bases align to TRBD1. V lost 7 bases to trimming and J lost 8 bases; unmatched junction nucleotides: 8. The germline V gene has CDR1 KGHDR and CDR2 SFDVKD. This CDR3 spans 13 amino acids. This CDR3 reads CATRPQGAEGYTF. The CDR3 nucleotides are TGTGCCACCAGGCCTCAGGGGGCGGAAGGCTACACCTTC.

This clonotype was picked up a small number of times. The chain employs TRBV28 and TRBJ1-2; D is unresolved. This CDR3 spans 13 amino acids. Germline CDR1 reads MDHEN; CDR2 reads SYDVKM. Deletions cut 5 bases from V and 7 bases from J, with 14 bases between. CDR3 bases: TGTGCCAGCAGTATGGACGTTAGGGCTGGCTACACCTTC. It encodes CASSMDVRAGYTF.

Only a few counts were recorded for this clonotype. The V call is TRBV19, the J call TRBJ1-1; D may be TRBD1 (5 bases). Germline V gives CDR1 LNHDA, CDR2 SQIVND (reference sequence). V lost 5 bases and J 1 base, leaving 17 bases between the germline ends. The CDR3 runs to 16 residues. The CDR3 nucleotides read TGTGCCAGTAGTTCCGAGTGGGGACGTCAGAACACTGAAGCTTTCTTT. This encodes CASSSEWGRQNTEAFF.

This clonotype appeared a few times. The gene calls are TRBV10-2 and TRBJ2-7, with 14 nucleotides matching TRBD2. The length of the CDR3 is 14 residues. Per germline, CDR1 WSHSY and CDR2 SAAADI. Trimming removed 6 bases from V and 4 bases from J; junction bases left unmatched: 2. For the CDR3, the DNA is TGCGCCAGCAGGACTAGCGGGAGGGGGTACGAGCAGTACTTC. Translating it yields CASRTSGRGYEQYF.

The V gene is TRBV7-2, the J gene TRBJ1-6; 10 bases map to TRBD1. The CDR3 is 15 amino acids. Germline CDR1 and CDR2: SGHTA and FQGNSA. Losses at the gene ends were 5 bases for V and 7 bases for J; bases not matched to a gene: 5. The CDR3 coding sequence is TGTGCCAGCAGCAAGACAGGGGGCTTGAATTCACCCCTCCACTTT. Its protein is CASSKTGGLNSPLHF.

V usage is TRBV7-9 and J usage is TRBJ1-4; no clear D. Germline V gene data show CDR1 as SEHNR and CDR2 as FQNEAQ (reference sequence). The CDR3 has 11 amino acids. V lost 1 base and J 6 bases, leaving 0 bases between the germline ends. The CDR3 is CASSLDEKLFF. The CDR3, as DNA: TGTGCCAGCAGCTTAGATGAAAAACTGTTTTTT.

This clonotype was recorded a few times. The V gene is TRBV12-3 or TRBV12-4, the J gene TRBJ2-7, with unresolved D. The CDR3 is 14 amino acids. The germline V and J ends were trimmed by 3 bases and 7 bases, with 16 bases remaining between them. CDR3 DNA: TGTGCCAGCAGTTTCGCGGACCGGTCTACGGAGCAGTACTTC. Translation: CASSFADRSTEQYF.

To note about this clonotype: The germline gene is not matched at one end of the junction; a read error may be the cause. This sequence joins TRBV20-1 and TRBJ2-7; the match to TRBD1 covers 7 bases. There are 14 residues in the CDR3. CDR1 and CDR2 from the germline V gene are DFQATT and SNEGSKA (reference sequence). CDR3 sequence: CSAETGVTSCEQYF. The CDR3 DNA is TGCAGTGCTGAAACAGGGGTAACGTCCTGCGAGCAGTACTTC.

The chain combines TRBV5-1 with TRBJ2-3, with 8 nucleotides matching TRBD1. The germline V gene has CDR1 SGHRS and CDR2 YFSETQ. The CDR3 is 16 residues long. V lost 0 bases to trimming and J lost 4 bases; unmatched junction nucleotides: 7. CDR3 coding DNA: TGCGCCAGCAGCTTGGGTCCAGGGGGCCTCGCAGATACGCAGTATTTT. This encodes CASSLGPGGLADTQYF.

This clonotype was seen ten or more times. The chain carries TRBV12-3 or TRBV12-4 and TRBJ2-1; TRBD2 matches at 13 bases. Losses at the gene ends were 6 bases for V and 3 bases for J; bases not matched to a gene: 2. CDR3 length equals 15 residues. CDR3: CASSRLAGGYNEQFF. The CDR3, as DNA: TGTGCCAGCAGCCGACTAGCGGGGGGCTACAATGAGCAGTTCTTC.

This clonotype was detected only a few times. The gene calls are TRBV28 and TRBJ2-4; D might be TRBD1 (5 bases). The CDR3 has 16 amino acids. The ends were cut back, 5 bases at V and 0 bases at J, with 14 bases in the middle. Looked up from germline, CDR1 is MDHEN and CDR2 is SYDVKM. The CDR3 spells CASSLTGKIAKNIQYF. CDR3 DNA sequence: TGTGCCAGCAGTCTAACAGGAAAAATAGCCAAAAACATTCAGTACTTC.

The chain is built from TRBV15 and TRBJ2-1; no reliable D call. Looked up from germline, CDR1 is LNHNV and CDR2 is YYDKDF (reference sequence). CDR3 length: 13 amino acids. With 1 base removed from V and 5 bases from J, the gap between germline ends came to 6 bases. CDR3 residues: CATSRVGNNEQFF. The CDR3 DNA sequence: TGTGCCACCAGCAGAGTTGGGAACAATGAGCAGTTCTTC.

This clonotype was seen only a few times. The V gene is TRBV30, the J gene TRBJ2-7; the D gene is possibly TRBD1 (6 bases). The CDR3 extends over 13 amino acids. Germline CDR1 GTSNPN, CDR2 SVGIG (reference sequence). The V gene lost 3 bases and the J gene lost 1 base, with 10 bases spanning the gap. The CDR3 DNA reads as TGTGCCTGGAGGCAGGACAGATCCTACGAGCAGTACTTC. It yields the protein CAWRQDRSYEQYF.

The chain recombines TRBV7-9 with TRBJ2-1, with D uncertain. The CDR3 runs to 16 residues. The V gene's germline CDR1 is SEHNR and CDR2 FQNEAQ (reference sequence). Trimming took 1 base from V and 0 from J, leaving 10 bases between them. This CDR3 is CASSLVVGISYNEQFF. The CDR3 region has the DNA TGTGCCAGCAGCTTAGTTGTGGGAATCTCCTACAATGAGCAGTTCTTC.

V gene TRBV12-3 or TRBV12-4 combines with J gene TRBJ1-2; D is undetermined. V gave up 3 bases and J gave up 9 bases, with 14 bases separating them. The CDR3 has 13 amino acids. CDR3 in DNA: TGTGCCAGCAGTTTCCAAGGAGCATTACGCTACACCTTC. Translation gives CASSFQGALRYTF.

This clonotype occurred a few times. J is TRBJ1-2 and V is TRBV27; D is uncertain. Trimming stripped 8 bases from V and 5 bases from J, with 24 bases between. Germline values: CDR1 MNHEY, CDR2 SMNVEV (reference sequence). The CDR3 is made up of 16 amino acids. For the CDR3, the DNA is TGTGCCAGCCGACGGGATCCAACCGACTTGATTTATGGCTACACCTTC. This gives the protein CASRRDPTDLIYGYTF.

This clonotype was seen repeatedly, ten times or more. The chain recombines TRBV7-8 with TRBJ1-1, with a tentative D call TRBD1 (5 bases). There are 15 residues in the CDR3. Germline values: CDR1 SGHVS, CDR2 FQNEAQ. V dropped 1 base and J dropped 2 bases, with 11 bases sitting between them. CDR3 nucleotide sequence: TGTGCCAGCAGCTTAGTGGGGGGAGTCAACACTGAAGCTTTCTTT. This sequence encodes CASSLVGGVNTEAFF.

This clonotype was seen a single time. The chain carries TRBV18 and TRBJ2-2; D is perhaps TRBD2 (6 bases). Germline loops: CDR1 KGHSH, CDR2 LQKENI. This CDR3 region has 16 residues. Trimming removed 0 bases at V and 1 base at J, with 9 bases between. The CDR3 loop is CASSPPDSGNTGELFF. The CDR3 bases are TGTGCCAGCTCACCACCGGATAGCGGGAACACCGGGGAGCTGTTTTTT.

This clonotype was seen ten or more times. The chain carries TRBV2 and TRBJ2-3, with D possibly called TRBD1 or TRBD2 (5 bases each). V lost 7 bases, J lost 1 base, and 9 bases lay in between. Germline CDR1 reads SNHLY; CDR2 reads FYNNEI. The CDR3 length is 13 residues. CDR3 nucleotide sequence: TGTGCCAGCACCCGGGGCGGCACAGATACGCAGTATTTT. Its protein product is CASTRGGTDTQYF.

This clonotype was detected only a few times. The chain recombines TRBV2 with TRBJ2-5; TRBD1 or TRBD2 may be the D gene (5 bases each). Looked up from germline, CDR1 is SNHLY and CDR2 is FYNNEI. Trimming took 11 bases from V and 1 from J, leaving 14 bases between them. The CDR3 has 13 residues. CDR3 region: CARKGTIQETQYF. The CDR3 nucleotides read TGTGCCCGCAAGGGGACCATCCAAGAGACCCAGTACTTC.

This clonotype was counted a few times. The gene calls are TRBV14 and TRBJ1-6, with D perhaps TRBD1 (6 bases). The CDR3 contains 15 residues. V lost 2 bases to trimming and J lost 8 bases, with 13 bases between them. The germline V gene encodes CDR1 SGHDN and CDR2 FVKESK. Here the CDR3 reads CASSQQGRSYSPLHF. The CDR3 DNA sequence: TGTGCCAGCAGCCAACAGGGGCGCTCCTATTCACCCCTCCACTTT.

This clonotype appeared a few times. One junction end does not reproduce the germline sequence, and a read error may be involved. J is TRBJ1-1 and V is TRBV5-1, with 7 bases lining up with TRBD1. This CDR3 is built from 12 residues. Per the germline V gene, CDR1 is SGHRS and CDR2 is YFSETQ. In DNA, the CDR3 is TGCGCCAGCAGCTCAGACAGACAGGGTCTGAAATTT. This gives the protein CASSSDRQGLKF. Full variable domain (remainder filled in from reference TRBV5-1 and TRBJ1-1): KAGVTQTPRYLIKTRGQQVTLSCSPISGHRSVSWYQQTPGQGLQFLFEYFSETQRNKGNFPGRFSGRQFSNSRSEMNVSTLELGDSALYLCASSSDRQGLKFGQGTRLTVV.

This clonotype has a handful of counts. The chain uses TRBV5-1 and TRBJ2-4; 8 nucleotides align to TRBD1. In germline, CDR1 is SGHRS, CDR2 YFSETQ. CDR3 length: 14 residues. The ends lost 7 bases at V and 0 bases at J; junction bases unmatched: 3. The CDR3 loop is CASRQGLAKNIQYF. In nucleotides, the CDR3 is TGCGCCAGCCGACAGGGGTTAGCCAAAAACATTCAGTACTTC.

This clonotype was seen a few times. The V gene is TRBV10-3, the J gene TRBJ2-5, with D unclear. The CDR3 consists of 9 residues. Germline lookup yields CDR1 ENHRY and CDR2 SYGVKD. Trimming cost V 11 bases and J 6 bases, with 7 bases left between them. The CDR3 reads CAALQTQYF. In nucleotides, the CDR3 is TGTGCCGCCCTACAGACCCAGTACTTC.

This clonotype was recorded many times. The rearrangement joins TRBV29-1 to TRBJ2-2, with D uncertain. There are 12 residues in the CDR3. Germline V lookup: CDR1 SQVTM, CDR2 ANQGSEA. V lost 5 bases and J 1 base, leaving 5 bases between the germline ends. The CDR3 region is CSVLRNTGELFF. The CDR3 nucleotides are TGCAGCGTTCTAAGGAACACCGGGGAGCTGTTTTTT.

This clonotype came up many times. The chain recombines TRBV20-1 with TRBJ2-3; 7 nucleotides line up with TRBD2. CDR1 and CDR2 from the germline V gene are DFQATT and SNEGSKA (reference sequence). The CDR3 extends over 14 amino acids. J was trimmed by 1 base and V by 3 bases; bases with no gene match: 4. The CDR3 coding sequence is TGCAGTGCTAGTCGGCTAGCGGGCACAGATACGCAGTATTTT. Its translation is CSASRLAGTDTQYF.

This clonotype was counted only a few times. The genes are TRBV6-4 and TRBJ2-5; D remains ambiguous. This CDR3 has 15 amino acids. The germline gives CDR1 MRHNA, CDR2 SNTAGT. V was shortened by 0 bases and J by 2 bases, with 10 bases between the two germline ends. The DNA of the CDR3 is TGTGCCAGCAGTGACTCCCCTCCCTTACAAGAGACCCAGTACTTC. As protein: CASSDSPPLQETQYF.

The gene calls are TRBV30 and TRBJ2-1; D is possibly TRBD2 (6 bases). The CDR3 totals 14 residues. Trimming shortened V by 0 bases and J by 1 base, and 7 bases separated the two germline ends. Germline V lookup: CDR1 GTSNPN, CDR2 SVGIG (reference sequence). CDR3: CAWSVGGSYNEQFF. CDR3 bases: TGTGCCTGGAGTGTGGGGGGATCCTACAATGAGCAGTTCTTC. Supplemented by reference TRBV30 and TRBJ2-1, the full variable domain reads SQTIHQWPATLVQPVGSPLSLECTVEGTSNPNLYWYRQAAGRGLQLLFYSVGIGQISSEVPQNLSASRPQDRQFILSSKKLLLSDSGFYLCAWSVGGSYNEQFFGPGTRLTVL.